Following are 26 T cell receptor beta chains from one sample sequenced in a study of T cell responses to AZD1222 COVID-19 vaccine. The method was immunoSEQ multiplex PCR; TCRdb's version includes in-frame clones alone and lacks a portion of them. The profile shows 120,000 or so clones, approximately 90% of them singletons. The specimen was peripheral blood, collected on day 0 of AZD1222 vaccination. Receptor source: an adult in good health.

The chain combines TRBV24-1 with TRBJ2-7, with 12 positions matching TRBD2. The CDR3 is 16 amino acids. CDR1 KGHDR and CDR2 SFDVKD come from the germline V gene. J was trimmed by 4 bases and V by 8 bases; bases with no gene match: 11. The CDR3 protein is CATILPGLAGSYEQYF. The CDR3 region has the DNA TGTGCCACCATTTTACCTGGACTAGCGGGAAGTTACGAGCAGTACTTC.

J is TRBJ1-4 and V is TRBV5-1, with unresolved D. The V gene's germline CDR1 is SGHRS and CDR2 YFSETQ. V lost 4 bases, J lost 7 bases, and 11 bases lay in between. This CDR3 contains 13 residues. The CDR3 bases are TGCGCCAGCAGCCCCCTGGCTGGTGAAAAACTGTTTTTT. It codes for CASSPLAGEKLFF.

The rearrangement joins TRBV19 to TRBJ1-5; D ambiguous. The CDR3 has 13 residues. V was pared by 5 bases and J by 7 bases, with 12 bases between. Looked up from germline, CDR1 is LNHDA and CDR2 is SQIVND (reference sequence). The CDR3 sequence: CASSAYIDQPQHF. The CDR3 bases are TGTGCCAGTAGTGCATACATTGACCAGCCCCAGCATTTT.

This chain connects TRBV28 to TRBJ1-5; maybe TRBD1 (5 bases). Germline assignment: CDR1 MDHEN and CDR2 SYDVKM. V shed 3 bases and J shed 0 bases, with 9 bases lying between them. This CDR3 region has 15 residues. CDR3: CASSFGGDSNQPQHF. The CDR3 DNA reads as TGTGCCAGCAGTTTTGGGGGGGATAGCAATCAGCCCCAGCATTTT. Full variable domain (rest looked up from reference TRBV28 and TRBJ1-5): DVKVTQSSRYLVKRTGEKVFLECVQDMDHENMFWYRQDPGLGLRLIYFSYDVKMKEKGDIPEGYSVSREKKERFSLILESASTNQTSMYLCASSFGGDSNQPQHFGDGTRLSIL.

The gene calls are TRBV9 and TRBJ2-2, with unresolved D. Trimming stripped 0 bases from V and 0 bases from J, with 3 bases between. This CDR3 contains 14 residues. Germline loops: CDR1 SGDLS, CDR2 YYNGEE. The CDR3 DNA follows: TGTGCCAGCAGCGTAGTAGCGAACACCGGGGAGCTGTTTTTT. Protein: CASSVVANTGELFF.

The V and J genes are TRBV28 and TRBJ2-4, with a weak D call TRBD2 (6 bases). Between the trimmed V and J ends, which lost 10 bases and 3 bases, there was a span of 25 bases. Germline-derived CDR1 and CDR2 are MDHEN and SYDVKM. The CDR3 totals 17 residues. In nucleotides, the CDR3 is TGTGCCACCGCGAAAAGGGACTTCCCTGTAGGCAAAAACATTCAGTACTTC. Translated: CATAKRDFPVGKNIQYF.

This sequence joins TRBV5-4 and TRBJ1-1; 7 nucleotides agree with TRBD1. Trimming cost V 4 bases and J 3 bases; bases outside gene matches: 15. Germline assignment: CDR1 SGHNT and CDR2 YYREEE (reference sequence). This CDR3 comprises 17 residues. The CDR3 DNA is TGTGCCAGCAGCCCGACCATATGGACAGGAGGGGACACTGAAGCTTTCTTT. Its translation: CASSPTIWTGGDTEAFF.

This clone was found once. The chain has TRBV29-1 and TRBJ2-5; D unclear. V dropped 2 bases and J dropped 0 bases, with 4 bases sitting between them. Looked up from germline, CDR1 is SQVTM and CDR2 is ANQGSEA. The CDR3 consists of 12 residues. CDR3 sequence: CSVELYQETQYF. Written as DNA, the CDR3 is TGCAGCGTTGAATTGTACCAAGAGACCCAGTACTTC.

In the case of this clone: Its ends do not fully match the called genes, so a read error is possible. The genes are TRBV6-5 and TRBJ2-1; 7 bases are shared with TRBD2. The CDR3 is made up of 14 amino acids. Germline assignment: CDR1 MNHEY and CDR2 SVGAGI. CDR3 DNA: TGTGCCAGCAGCCGGACTAGATCGAGCAATGCGCAGTTCTTC. It encodes CASSRTRSSNAQFF.

This sequence joins TRBV21-1 and TRBJ2-3; the listed D gene, TRBD2, was not tested against the DNA. TRBV21-1 is designated a pseudogene. The CDR3 runs 17 residues. The CDR3 sequence: CASSKARRGRGADTQYF. As DNA, the CDR3 is TGTGCCAGCAGCAAAGCGCGGCGCGGGAGGGGGGCAGATACGCAGTATTTT.

CDR3 residues: CASSRGGGHGELFF. CDR3 DNA: TGTGCCAGCAGCAGAGGGGGAGGGCACGGGGAGCTGTTTTTT. The chain couples TRBV3-1 (or the pseudogene TRBV3-2) to TRBJ2-2; perhaps TRBD2 as D (7 bases). V shed 5 bases and J shed 7 bases, with 14 bases lying between them. Germline values: CDR1 LGHDT, CDR2 YNNKEL (reference sequence). The CDR3 loop spans 14 amino acids.

The chain couples TRBV7-2 to TRBJ1-6; D possibly corresponds to TRBD1 (5 bases). Trimming left V 5 bases short and J 6 bases short, with 14 bases between. The CDR3 is 15 residues long. From germline, CDR1 is SGHTA and CDR2 FQGNSA. Written as DNA, the CDR3 is TGTGCCAGCAGCATTAATCAGGGATTTAATTCACCCCTCCACTTT. Translation: CASSINQGFNSPLHF.

The rearrangement uses TRBV3-1 (or the pseudogene TRBV3-2) and TRBJ2-7; TRBD2 might be the D (5 bases). The CDR3 runs to 15 residues. Germline V gene data show CDR1 as LGHDT and CDR2 as YNNKEL (reference sequence). Between the trimmed V and J ends, which lost 1 base and 2 bases, there was a span of 12 bases. The CDR3 coding sequence is TGTGCCAGCAGCCAAGCCCCCGGGGTCCCCTACGAGCAGTACTTC. Translation gives CASSQAPGVPYEQYF.

This clone was seen a single time. The V gene is TRBV4-3, the J gene TRBJ2-2; the match to TRBD2 covers 14 bases. V shed 0 bases, J shed 6 bases, and the junction held 9 bases outside the gene matches. Germline V gives CDR1 LGHNA, CDR2 YSLEER. The CDR3 sequence is 19 residues long. CDR3 in amino acids: CASSQDVPGLAGVAGELFF. The CDR3 DNA reads as TGCGCCAGCAGCCAAGATGTCCCGGGACTAGCGGGAGTGGCCGGGGAGCTGTTTTTT.

This chain joins TRBV4-3 and TRBJ2-2, with D unresolved. V lost 0 bases, J lost 4 bases, and 12 bases lay in between. This CDR3 contains 16 residues. Germline V gene lookup returns CDR1 LGHNA and CDR2 YSLEER. Written as DNA, the CDR3 is TGCGCCAGCAGCCAAGATGCACCGGCAGTCACCGGGGAGCTGTTTTTT. It specifies CASSQDAPAVTGELFF.

This chain uses TRBV9 with TRBJ1-3, with D hard to call. This CDR3 is 15 amino acids long. Trimming removed 0 bases from V and 3 bases from J, with 10 bases in between. Germline V CDR1 and CDR2: SGDLS, YYNGEE. This CDR3 is CASSVGGVGGNTIYF. CDR3 DNA sequence: TGTGCCAGCAGCGTAGGTGGGGTCGGTGGAAACACCATATATTTT. Drawing the rest from reference TRBV9 and TRBJ1-3, the complete variable domain is DSGVTQTPKHLITATGQRVTLRCSPRSGDLSVYWYQQSLDQGLQFLIQYYNGEERAKGNILERFSAQQFPDLHSELNLSSLELGDSALYFCASSVGGVGGNTIYFGEGSWLTVV.

This sequence joins TRBV18 and TRBJ1-5; D not certain. Trimming removed 5 bases from V and 7 bases from J, with 12 bases in between. Germline CDR1 is KGHSH and CDR2 is LQKENI. The CDR3 extends over 13 amino acids. The CDR3 protein is CASSKSVEQPQHF. CDR3 nucleotide sequence: TGTGCCAGCTCAAAGTCGGTTGAACAGCCCCAGCATTTT. Together with reference TRBV18 and TRBJ1-5, the CDR3 gives the full variable domain: NAGVMQNPRHLVRRRGQEARLRCSPMKGHSHVYWYRQLPEEGLKFMVYLQKENIIDESGMPKERFSAEFPKEGPSILRIQQVVRGDSAAYFCASSKSVEQPQHFGDGTRLSIL.

The gene calls are TRBV7-2 and TRBJ2-5; D is unclear. This CDR3 contains 13 residues. CDR1 is SGHTA, CDR2 FQGNSA, per germline. Trimming took off 2 bases at V and 2 bases at J, with 6 bases between the two ends. The CDR3 is CASSLYRQETQYF. CDR3 DNA sequence: TGTGCCAGCAGCTTATACCGGCAAGAGACCCAGTACTTC.

The rearrangement uses TRBV5-1 and TRBJ2-7, with D possibly TRBD2 on 6 matching bases. Germline V gives CDR1 SGHRS, CDR2 YFSETQ. Trimming took off 0 bases at V and 7 bases at J, with 14 bases between the two ends. The CDR3 length is 14 residues. The CDR3 region has the DNA TGCGCCAGCAGCTTGGATCTGCGGGGACGGGAGCAGTACTTC. This translates into CASSLDLRGREQYF. The full variable domain, completed using reference TRBV5-1 and TRBJ2-7, is KAGVTQTPRYLIKTRGQQVTLSCSPISGHRSVSWYQQTPGQGLQFLFEYFSETQRNKGNFPGRFSGRQFSNSRSEMNVSTLELGDSALYLCASSLDLRGREQYFGPGTRLTVT.

The DNA for the CDR3 is TGTGCCAGTAGCTACAAACTAGCGGGAGTCTACGAGCAGTACTTC. Encoded protein: CASSYKLAGVYEQYF. V is TRBV19 and J is TRBJ2-7; 11 bases agree with TRBD2. CDR1 and CDR2 from the germline V gene are LNHDA and SQIVND (reference sequence). This CDR3 has 15 amino acids. The ends lost 6 bases at V and 3 bases at J; junction bases unmatched: 7.

The CDR3 DNA reads as TGCGCCAGCAGCTTGGCAATGGGGGGCGGGACTCGACTATGGAATGAGCAGTTCTTC. Encoded protein: CASSLAMGGGTRLWNEQFF. The rearrangement joins TRBV5-1 to TRBJ2-1; D tentatively fits TRBD1 or TRBD2 (6 bases each). The germline V gene encodes CDR1 SGHRS and CDR2 YFSETQ. This CDR3 spans 19 amino acids. V lost 0 bases and J 7 bases, leaving 26 bases between the germline ends.

The gene calls are TRBV2 and TRBJ1-4; 10 nucleotides agree with TRBD1. Looked up from germline, CDR1 is SNHLY and CDR2 is FYNNEI. CDR3 size: 14 residues. The V segment lost 4 bases and the J segment 6 bases; nucleotides outside the gene matches: 2. The CDR3: CASSGGTGDEKLFF. The CDR3 DNA sequence: TGTGCCAGCAGTGGTGGGACAGGGGATGAAAAACTGTTTTTT. The entire variable domain, with the rest obtained from reference TRBV2 and TRBJ1-4, is as follows: EPEVTQTPSHQVTQMGQEVILRCVPISNHLYFYWYRQILGQKVEFLVSFYNNEISEKSEIFDDQFSVERPDGSNFTLKIRSTKLEDSAMYFCASSGGTGDEKLFFGSGTQLSVL.

A word on this clone: A junction end diverges from the germline sequence, so it may reflect a read error. The rearrangement uses TRBV11-2 and TRBJ2-1; D might be TRBD2 (6 bases). The V gene's germline CDR1 is SGHAT and CDR2 FQNNGV. The CDR3 totals 15 residues. The CDR3 nucleotides are TGTGCCAGCACTTTCGGGGGACCGTCCTTCAATGAGCAGTTCTTC. Translation gives CASTFGGPSFNEQFF.

This sequence joins TRBV5-4 and TRBJ1-2; D not resolved. V was clipped by 2 bases and J by 1 base, with 9 bases between them. In germline, CDR1 is SGHNT, CDR2 YYREEE (reference sequence). The CDR3 has 14 amino acids. The CDR3 sequence: CASSFPPFNYGYTF. The CDR3 nucleotides are TGTGCCAGCAGCTTTCCGCCCTTTAACTATGGCTACACCTTC.

The chain employs TRBV5-1 and TRBJ2-2; possibly TRBD1 or TRBD2 for D (5 bases each). The ends were cut back, 4 bases at V and 4 bases at J, with 14 bases in the middle. Germline V CDR1 and CDR2: SGHRS, YFSETQ. The CDR3 runs 15 residues. This CDR3 is CASSPSSGATGELFF. The CDR3 nucleotides read TGCGCCAGCAGCCCATCGTCCGGGGCCACCGGGGAGCTGTTTTTT.

The chain has TRBV27 and TRBJ2-1; tentative D call: TRBD1 (6 bases). V was clipped by 4 bases and J by 12 bases, with 19 bases between them. The CDR3 sequence is 14 residues long. Germline CDR1 is MNHEY and CDR2 is SMNVEV (reference sequence). CDR3 amino acids: CASSSASGVAGQFF. The CDR3 DNA reads as TGTGCCAGCAGTTCGGCCTCAGGGGTAGCCGGGCAGTTCTTC.